This TCR beta chain is drawn from a study of blood T cell repertoires in COVID-19 (dated by TCRdb to 2020 to 2022). Background on the whole study: Samples from collaborators originated in the United States, Italy and Spain and spanned both the acute and convalescent phases of COVID-19. The prospective study material was composed of cDNA or gDNA derived from T cells, B-cell-depleted T cells, or PBMCs. Subjects who had been exposed to COVID-19, were actively infected with it, or had recovered from it provided the deeply sampled blood TCRbeta repertoires that made up the dataset. The repertoires were released in a freely available public database intended as a resource for research on the immune response to SARS-CoV-2. Samples were obtained from the ongoing ImmuneRACE study (first 160 participants) and from some 1,200 subjects provided by 6 global collaborators. Nearly every sample came with metadata listing a de-identified subject ID, COVID-19 status, age in years and sex. Where HLA class I and class II types were available, the types were taken from metadata supplied by the sample provider, not from assay-based typing.

TCRbeta CDR3 regions were amplified from genomic DNA using the immunoSEQ Assay, a bias-controlled multiplex PCR. Per the source publication's procedure: The number of nucleated cells in each sample was estimated from the amplification of reference gene primers within the assay. To quantify the absolute abundance of each unique TCRbeta CDR3 rearrangement, sequence reads were collapsed and filtered. For each sample, productive Simpson clonality was calculated by taking the square root of Simpson's diversity index across productive rearrangements. The table was pulled from immuneACCESS by TCRdb, which kept in-frame rearrangements only. Such tables lose some clones; where checked, under half of the loss comes from unresolved V genes, and the rest has no known cause. The V and J calls and clone size are taken from that table; D and trimming were inferred from the DNA. The sample yields about 280,000 clones; 85% were counted once. About 14% of the sample goes to the ten largest clones.

About this clone itself: It lacks a known antigen. The sample holds no much larger clone one base away, and base qualities are not on file.

Whole blood was collected in K2EDTA tubes by collaborating institutions according to the institutions' own protocols. For TCRbeta analysis, collaborators shipped samples as frozen whole blood, isolated PBMCs, or DNA extracted from either of those sample types. CDR1 LGHDT and CDR2 YNNKEL were looked up in the germline V gene (reference sequence). From its cysteine to its phenylalanine, the CDR3 spans 11 amino acids. Left in the record is the CDR3 DNA by itself, 33 bases read in frame from the first base. V sheds 2 bases and J sheds 5 bases, leaving 3 bases between their ends. Beyond this particular receptor, the publication reports: The quantity of clinical and demographic metadata differed by source and by participant and was supplied without curation.

Recombination joined TRBV3-1 (or the pseudogene TRBV3-2) with TRBJ2-5, with the D gene not confidently named. The sample comprised peripheral blood. The source is a human donor in a cohort sampled during active COVID-19. In nucleotide form, the sequence is TGTGCCAGCAGCCAACAGGAGACCCAGTACTTC. Its amino acids are CASSQQETQYF.